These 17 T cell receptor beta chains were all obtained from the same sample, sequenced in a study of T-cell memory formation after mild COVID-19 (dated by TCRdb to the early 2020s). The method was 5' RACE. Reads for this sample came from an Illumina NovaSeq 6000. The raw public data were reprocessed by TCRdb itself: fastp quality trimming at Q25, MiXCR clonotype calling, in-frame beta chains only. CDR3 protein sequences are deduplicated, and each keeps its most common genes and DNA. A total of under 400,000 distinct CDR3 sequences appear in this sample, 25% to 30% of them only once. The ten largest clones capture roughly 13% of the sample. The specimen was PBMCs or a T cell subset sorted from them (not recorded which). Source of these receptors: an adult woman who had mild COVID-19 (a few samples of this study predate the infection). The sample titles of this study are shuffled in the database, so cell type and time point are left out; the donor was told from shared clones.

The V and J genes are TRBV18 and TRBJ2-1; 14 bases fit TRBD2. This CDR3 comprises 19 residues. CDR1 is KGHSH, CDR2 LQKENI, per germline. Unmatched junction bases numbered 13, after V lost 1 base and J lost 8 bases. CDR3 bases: TGTGCCAGCTCACCACGCCCCCCCGGGACTAGCGGGAGAGTAGATGAGCAGTTCTTC. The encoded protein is CASSPRPPGTSGRVDEQFF.

The CDR3 sequence: CASSRGLAGEYEQYF. In nucleotides, the CDR3 is TGTGCCAGCAGTCGAGGGCTAGCGGGAGAGTACGAGCAGTACTTC. The chain has TRBV5-6 and TRBJ2-7, with 10 bases matching TRBD2. V lost 5 bases to trimming and J lost 4 bases; unmatched junction nucleotides: 9. This CDR3 is built from 15 residues. Looked up from germline, CDR1 is SGHDT and CDR2 is YYEEEE. Full variable domain (missing parts from reference TRBV5-6 and TRBJ2-7): DAGVTQSPTHLIKTRGQQVTLRCSPKSGHDTVSWYQQALGQGPQFIFQYYEEEERQRGNFPDRFSGHQFPNYSSELNVNALLLGDSALYLCASSRGLAGEYEQYFGPGTRLTVT.

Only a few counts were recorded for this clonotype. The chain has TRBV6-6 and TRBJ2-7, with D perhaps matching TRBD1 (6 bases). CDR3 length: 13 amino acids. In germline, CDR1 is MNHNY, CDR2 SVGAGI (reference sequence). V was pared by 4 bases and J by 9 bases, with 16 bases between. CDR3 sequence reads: CASSSRDNLRQYF. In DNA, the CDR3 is TGTGCCAGCAGTTCACGGGACAACCTAAGGCAGTACTTC.

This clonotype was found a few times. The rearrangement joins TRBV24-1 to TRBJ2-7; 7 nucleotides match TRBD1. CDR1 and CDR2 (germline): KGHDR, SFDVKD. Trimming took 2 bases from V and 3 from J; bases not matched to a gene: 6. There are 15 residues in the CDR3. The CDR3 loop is CATSDSSGGLYEQYF. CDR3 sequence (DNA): TGTGCCACCAGTGATTCTTCAGGGGGTCTCTACGAGCAGTACTTC.

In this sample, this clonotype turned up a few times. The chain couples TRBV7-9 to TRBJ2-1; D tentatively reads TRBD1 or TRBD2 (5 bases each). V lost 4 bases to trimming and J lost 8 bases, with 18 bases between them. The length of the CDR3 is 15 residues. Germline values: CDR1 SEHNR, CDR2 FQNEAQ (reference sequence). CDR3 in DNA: TGTGCCAGCAGCTCTCCCGGGACCCCGAGCGATGAGCAGTTCTTC. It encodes CASSSPGTPSDEQFF.

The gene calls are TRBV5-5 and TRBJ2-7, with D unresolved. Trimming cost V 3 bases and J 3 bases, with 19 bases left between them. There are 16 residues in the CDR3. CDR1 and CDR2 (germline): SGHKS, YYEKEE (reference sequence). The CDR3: CASSSQAGVGSYEQYF. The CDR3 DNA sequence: TGTGCCAGCAGCTCCCAAGCCGGTGTTGGAAGCTACGAGCAGTACTTC.

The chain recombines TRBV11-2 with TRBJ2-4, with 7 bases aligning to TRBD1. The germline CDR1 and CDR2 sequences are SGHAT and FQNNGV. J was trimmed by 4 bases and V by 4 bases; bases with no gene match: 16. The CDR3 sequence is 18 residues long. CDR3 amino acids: CASSSIGPRQGLKNIQYF. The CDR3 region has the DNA TGTGCCAGCAGCTCCATAGGACCTCGACAGGGCTTAAAAAACATTCAGTACTTC.

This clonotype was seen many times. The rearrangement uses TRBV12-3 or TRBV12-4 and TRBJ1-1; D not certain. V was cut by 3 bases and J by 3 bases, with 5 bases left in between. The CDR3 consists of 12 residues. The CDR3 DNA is TGTGCCAGCAGTTTGTGGGACACTGAAGCTTTCTTT. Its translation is CASSLWDTEAFF.

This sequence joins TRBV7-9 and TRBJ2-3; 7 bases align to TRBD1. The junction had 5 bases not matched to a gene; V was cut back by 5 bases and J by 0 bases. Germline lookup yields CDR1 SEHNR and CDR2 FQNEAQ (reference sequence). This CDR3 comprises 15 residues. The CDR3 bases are TGTGCCAGCAGCCGAGGGACAGCTAGCACAGATACGCAGTATTTT. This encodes CASSRGTASTDTQYF. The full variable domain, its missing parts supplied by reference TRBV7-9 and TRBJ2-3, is DTGVSQNPRHKITKRGQNVTFRCDPISEHNRLYWYRQTLGQGPEFLTYFQNEAQLEKSRLLSDRFSAERPKGSFSTLEIQRTEQGDSAMYLCASSRGTASTDTQYFGPGTRLTVL.

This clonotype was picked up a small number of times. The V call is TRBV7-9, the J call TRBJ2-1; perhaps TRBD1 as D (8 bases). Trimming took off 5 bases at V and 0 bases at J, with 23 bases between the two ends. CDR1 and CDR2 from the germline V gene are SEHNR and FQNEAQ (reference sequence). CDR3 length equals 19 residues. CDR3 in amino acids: CASSHRGHTGGGSYNEQFF. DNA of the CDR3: TGTGCCAGCAGCCATCGGGGTCACACAGGGGGGGGCTCCTACAATGAGCAGTTCTTC.

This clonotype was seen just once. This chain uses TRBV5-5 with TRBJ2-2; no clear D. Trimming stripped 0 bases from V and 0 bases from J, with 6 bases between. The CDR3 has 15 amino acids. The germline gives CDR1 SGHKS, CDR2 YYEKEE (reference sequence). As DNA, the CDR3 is TGTGCCAGCAGCTTGGAAACGGCGAACACCGGGGAGCTGTTTTTT. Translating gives CASSLETANTGELFF.

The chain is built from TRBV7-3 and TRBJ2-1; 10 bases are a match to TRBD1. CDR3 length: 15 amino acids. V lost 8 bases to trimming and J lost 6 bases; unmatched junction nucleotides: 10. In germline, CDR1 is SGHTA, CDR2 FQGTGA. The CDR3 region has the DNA TGTGCCAGCGGACCGGGGACAGGGGACCCCAATGAGCAGTTCTTC. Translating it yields CASGPGTGDPNEQFF.

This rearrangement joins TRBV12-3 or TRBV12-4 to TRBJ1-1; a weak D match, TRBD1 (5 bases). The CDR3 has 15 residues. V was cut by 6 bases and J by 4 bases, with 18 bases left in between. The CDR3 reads CASRITRDFATEAFF. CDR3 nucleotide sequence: TGTGCCAGCAGGATTACCCGGGACTTTGCCACTGAAGCTTTCTTT.

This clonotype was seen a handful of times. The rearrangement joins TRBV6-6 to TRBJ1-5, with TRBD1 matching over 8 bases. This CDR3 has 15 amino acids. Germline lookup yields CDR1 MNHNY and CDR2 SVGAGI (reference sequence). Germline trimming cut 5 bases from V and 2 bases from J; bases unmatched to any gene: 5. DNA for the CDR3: TGTGCCAGCAGTCAGGGGGCTAGGGGCAATCAGCCCCAGCATTTT. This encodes CASSQGARGNQPQHF.

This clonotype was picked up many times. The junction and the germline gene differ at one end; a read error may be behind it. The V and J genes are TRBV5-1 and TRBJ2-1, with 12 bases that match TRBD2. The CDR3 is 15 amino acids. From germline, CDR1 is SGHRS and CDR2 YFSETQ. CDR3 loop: CASSLLAGGYNEQFF. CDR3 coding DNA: TGTGCTAGCAGCTTACTAGCGGGGGGTTACAATGAGCAGTTCTTC. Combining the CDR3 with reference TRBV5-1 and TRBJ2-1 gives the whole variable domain KAGVTQTPRYLIKTRGQQVTLSCSPISGHRSVSWYQQTPGQGLQFLFEYFSETQRNKGNFPGRFSGRQFSNSRSEMNVSTLELGDSALYLCASSLLAGGYNEQFFGPGTRLTVL.

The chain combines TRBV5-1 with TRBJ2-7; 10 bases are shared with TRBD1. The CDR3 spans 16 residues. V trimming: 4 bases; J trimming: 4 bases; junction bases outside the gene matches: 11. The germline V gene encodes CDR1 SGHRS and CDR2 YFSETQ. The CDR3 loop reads CASSLETGTGAYEQYF. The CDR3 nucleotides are TGCGCCAGCAGCCTGGAAACCGGGACAGGGGCTTACGAGCAGTACTTC.

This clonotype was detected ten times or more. The CDR3 bases are TGTGCCAGCAGACGACAGGGGAACTATGGCTACACCTTC. Amino acid sequence: CASRRQGNYGYTF. This chain joins TRBV12-3 or TRBV12-4 and TRBJ1-2, with 8 positions matching TRBD1. V shed 6 bases, J shed 2 bases, and the junction held 2 bases outside the gene matches. The CDR3 loop spans 13 amino acids.